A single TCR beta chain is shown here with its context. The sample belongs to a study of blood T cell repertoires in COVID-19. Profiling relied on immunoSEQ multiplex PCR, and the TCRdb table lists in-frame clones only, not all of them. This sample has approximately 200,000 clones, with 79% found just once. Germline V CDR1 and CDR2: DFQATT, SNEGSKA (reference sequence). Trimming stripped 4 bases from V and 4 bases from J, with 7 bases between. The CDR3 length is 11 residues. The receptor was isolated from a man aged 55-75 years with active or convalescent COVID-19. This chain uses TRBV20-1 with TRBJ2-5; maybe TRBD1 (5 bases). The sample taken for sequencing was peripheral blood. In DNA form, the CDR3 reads TGCAGTGCTATACAGGTAGAGACCCAGTACTTC. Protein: CSAIQVETQYF.